What follows are 29 T cell receptor beta chains derived from one specimen sequenced in a study of blood T cells in healthy people across ages. With a J-beta primer mix and a sample-barcoded 5' primer, a second PCR ran roughly 6 to 12 cycles. Each CDR3 protein is one row after TCRdb ran MiXCR on the 5' RACE reads. This sample has some 1.1 million distinct CDR3 sequences; approximately 38% occur once, and the top ten carry around 13%. The specimen sequenced was blood. These receptors were collected from a young man in good health.

The chain couples TRBV4-3 to TRBJ2-6, with D perhaps TRBD1 or TRBD2 (5 bases each). V lost 3 bases, J lost 0 bases, and 18 bases lay in between. CDR3 length: 19 amino acids. Germline values: CDR1 LGHNA, CDR2 YSLEER. The CDR3 DNA sequence: TGCGCCAGCAGCCAGACCGGGACCTGGTATGACTCTGGGGCCAACGTCCTGACTTTC. Protein product: CASSQTGTWYDSGANVLTF.

This clonotype was seen more than once but under ten times. This chain uses TRBV20-1 with TRBJ1-2; D is uncertain. CDR3 size: 13 residues. V was shortened by 3 bases and J by 4 bases, with 12 bases between the two germline ends. Germline CDR1 reads DFQATT; CDR2 reads SNEGSKA (reference sequence). The CDR3 DNA reads TGCAGTGCTAGGAGGCCAGCAACCTATGGCTACACCTTC. This codes for CSARRPATYGYTF.

This CDR3 is CASSATTGDNYNEQFF. The CDR3 DNA reads as TGTGCCAGCAGCGCAACTACAGGGGACAACTACAATGAGCAGTTCTTC. The chain couples TRBV9 to TRBJ2-1, with TRBD1 matching 7 bases. J gave up 3 bases and V 3 bases, and 9 bases lay outside the gene matches. Germline CDR1 reads SGDLS; CDR2 reads YYNGEE. The CDR3 is 16 amino acids.

The chain recombines TRBV7-9 with TRBJ2-2, with a tentative D call TRBD2 (6 bases). The length of the CDR3 is 16 residues. Between the trimmed V and J ends, which lost 6 bases and 0 bases, there was a span of 14 bases. Germline-derived CDR1 and CDR2 are SEHNR and FQNEAQ (reference sequence). The CDR3 loop is CASRGGKVSNTGELFF. Here the CDR3 DNA reads TGTGCCAGCAGGGGGGGAAAGGTATCGAACACCGGGGAGCTGTTTTTT.

The rearrangement uses TRBV10-3 and TRBJ2-3; 8 bases align to TRBD1. Germline V gene data show CDR1 as ENHRY and CDR2 as SYGVKD. Germline trimming cut 10 bases from V and 3 bases from J; bases unmatched to any gene: 3. The length of the CDR3 is 12 residues. The CDR3 sequence is CATGQGTDTQYF. The CDR3 region has the DNA TGTGCCACCGGACAGGGAACAGATACGCAGTATTTT.

This clonotype has more than one count but fewer than ten. This chain uses TRBV18 with TRBJ2-7, with D perhaps matching TRBD1 (6 bases). With 2 bases removed from V and 0 bases from J, the gap between germline ends came to 11 bases. CDR1 is KGHSH, CDR2 LQKENI, per germline. CDR3 length equals 15 residues. CDR3 protein: CASSPGDTASYEQYF. In DNA, the CDR3 is TGTGCCAGCTCACCAGGGGACACGGCCTCCTACGAGCAGTACTTC.

The V and J genes are TRBV7-2 and TRBJ1-5; weak D call: TRBD1 (5 bases). V lost 3 bases to trimming and J lost 4 bases, with 16 bases between them. The CDR3 spans 16 residues. Germline V gene sequence: CDR1 SGHTA, CDR2 FQGNSA. This CDR3 is CASSFAVTVPNQPQHF. As DNA, the CDR3 is TGTGCCAGCAGCTTTGCTGTGACAGTTCCTAATCAGCCCCAGCATTTT.

The chain links TRBV9 to TRBJ2-1; D could derive from TRBD1 or TRBD2 (6 bases each). CDR1 is SGDLS, CDR2 YYNGEE, per germline. The CDR3 is 15 amino acids. The V gene lost 2 bases and the J gene lost 2 bases, with 11 bases spanning the gap. The CDR3 is CASSVSRGPYNEQFF. For the CDR3, the DNA is TGTGCCAGCAGCGTTAGTCGGGGGCCCTACAATGAGCAGTTCTTC.

J is TRBJ2-5 and V is TRBV5-1; D is perhaps TRBD1 (6 bases). V lost 3 bases and J 11 bases, leaving 20 bases between the germline ends. Per germline, CDR1 SGHRS and CDR2 YFSETQ. This CDR3 has 14 residues. CDR3 in amino acids: CASSSYRDNNEQYF. CDR3 DNA: TGCGCCAGCAGCTCCTACAGGGATAACAATGAGCAGTACTTC.

The rearrangement links TRBV4-2 to TRBJ2-1; 8 nucleotides agree with TRBD2. The CDR3 spans 15 residues. Trimming took 0 bases from V and 9 from J; bases not matched to a gene: 7. Germline V CDR1 and CDR2: LGHNA, YNFKEQ. The DNA for the CDR3 is TGTGCCAGCAGCCAAGATCGGGGAGGGACTAGTGAGCAGTTCTTC. Protein: CASSQDRGGTSEQFF.

The chain recombines TRBV13 with TRBJ2-1, with D possibly matching TRBD2 (5 bases). Trimming took off 5 bases at V and 10 bases at J, with 12 bases between the two ends. Germline lookup yields CDR1 PRHDT and CDR2 FYEKMQ (reference sequence). The CDR3 covers 12 residues. The CDR3 protein is CASSLEGSEQFF. CDR3 in DNA: TGTGCCAGCAGCCTCGAGGGCTCCGAGCAGTTCTTC.

On this clonotype: This may come from a read error, since a much larger clone is one base off. The chain employs TRBV20-1 and TRBJ2-1, with D perhaps matching TRBD2 (6 bases). The CDR3 is 15 residues long. V was shortened by 4 bases and J by 5 bases, with 18 bases between the two germline ends. The germline V gene encodes CDR1 DFQATT and CDR2 SNEGSKA (reference sequence). CDR3 amino acids: CSATPGTPRDNEQFF. The CDR3, as DNA: TGCAGTGCTACTCCAGGGACTCCCCGTGACAATGAGCAGTTCTTC.

The CDR3 loop is CASGLLRTEAFF. The CDR3 DNA is TGTGCTAGTGGTTTATTGAGGACTGAAGCTTTCTTT. The chain carries TRBV12-5 and TRBJ1-1, with D unclear. The germline gives CDR1 LGHNT, CDR2 FRNRAP. The ends were cut back, 3 bases at V and 5 bases at J, with 7 bases in the middle. This CDR3 has 12 residues.

This clonotype was seen a single time. The V and J genes are TRBV30 and TRBJ2-4; tentative D call: TRBD2 (7 bases). The CDR3 contains 13 residues. Germline CDR1 GTSNPN, CDR2 SVGIG (reference sequence). The V end lost 5 bases, the J end lost 13 bases, and 21 bases lay between the germline ends. The CDR3 is CAWGGGIQGLQYF. DNA for the CDR3: TGTGCCTGGGGGGGGGGAATACAGGGTTTGCAGTACTTC.

This clonotype has a handful of counts. The CDR3 DNA is TGTGCCAGCAGCTTAGAGGCTAGCGGGGGGAGTACAGATACGCAGTATTTT. This translates into CASSLEASGGSTDTQYF. The rearrangement uses TRBV7-2 and TRBJ2-3, with 11 bases identical to TRBD2. Germline V gene lookup returns CDR1 SGHTA and CDR2 FQGNSA. Trimming at V came to 1 base and at J to 3 bases, leaving 6 bases not matched to a gene. The CDR3 spans 17 residues.

This clonotype showed up just a few times. The chain employs TRBV6-2 or TRBV6-3 and TRBJ1-5; TRBD1 might be the D (5 bases). V lost 6 bases to trimming and J lost 12 bases, with 15 bases between them. The CDR3 sequence is 12 residues long. Germline V gene lookup returns CDR1 MNHEY and CDR2 SVGEGT. This chain's CDR3 is CASRTDRAVQHF. CDR3 DNA: TGTGCCAGCAGAACCGACAGAGCTGTCCAGCATTTT.

Concerning this clonotype: Since a much larger clone is just one base distant, this may be a read error. The chain has TRBV12-3 or TRBV12-4 and TRBJ1-2, with a weak D call TRBD1 (6 bases). CDR3 length equals 14 residues. CDR3 sequence reads: CASSLKDSHYDYTF. The CDR3 DNA reads TGTGCCAGCAGTTTAAAGGACAGCCACTATGACTACACCTTC.

CDR3 in DNA: TGTGCCAGCAGTGTAGAGCCCCCGGGGACGCAGTATTTT. It codes for CASSVEPPGTQYF. V gene TRBV12-3 or TRBV12-4 combines with J gene TRBJ2-3, with D perhaps TRBD2 (5 bases). The CDR3 spans 13 residues. Trimming removed 5 bases at V and 9 bases at J, with 15 bases between.

Worth noting for this clonotype: One junction end disagrees with the germline gene, perhaps due to a read error. The chain couples TRBV15 to TRBJ2-3; D perhaps matches TRBD1 (5 bases). Germline CDR1 LNHNV, CDR2 YYDKDF (reference sequence). The CDR3 sequence is 16 residues long. The CDR3 coding sequence is TGCGCCACCAGCAGAGATCTCGGCAGGGGCACAGATACGCAGTATTTT. Residues: CATSRDLGRGTDTQYF.

The J gene is TRBJ2-4, the V gene TRBV25-1; D might be TRBD1 (6 bases). The tail of the sequence fits TRBJ2-7 better, so the J call may be wrong. In germline, CDR1 is MGHDK, CDR2 SYGVNS. The CDR3 covers 17 residues. The CDR3 reads CASSAPDRDRLTYEQYF. CDR3 DNA: TGTGCCAGCAGTGCCCCCGATCGCGACAGGCTTACCTACGAGCAGTACTTC.

The chain couples TRBV20-1 to TRBJ1-6; tentatively, D is TRBD1 (6 bases). This CDR3 comprises 12 residues. Trimming removed 6 bases at V and 7 bases at J, with 10 bases between. Germline CDR1 reads DFQATT; CDR2 reads SNEGSKA (reference sequence). CDR3 region: CSAGQLNSPLHF. CDR3 nucleotide sequence: TGCAGTGCAGGACAGCTAAATTCACCCCTCCACTTT.

This clonotype was detected a few times. The chain combines TRBV14 with TRBJ1-6; D uncertain. This CDR3 has 16 amino acids. Trimming pared 1 base from V and 7 bases from J, leaving 14 bases between. In germline, CDR1 is SGHDN, CDR2 FVKESK. The CDR3 bases are TGTGCCAGCAGCCAAGCACACCTTGGAATAAATTCACCCCTCCACTTT. The encoded protein is CASSQAHLGINSPLHF. Filled out from reference TRBV14 and TRBJ1-6, the complete variable domain reads EAGVTQFPSHSVIEKGQTVTLRCDPISGHDNLYWYRRVMGKEIKFLLHFVKESKQDESGMPNNRFLAERTGGTYSTLKVQPAELEDSGVYFCASSQAHLGINSPLHFGNGTRLTVT.

This clonotype was seen a handful of times. The chain is built from TRBV2 and TRBJ2-3; a possible D gene is TRBD1 (6 bases). Germline CDR1 SNHLY, CDR2 FYNNEI. The CDR3 runs to 14 residues. V was trimmed by 8 bases and J by 2 bases, leaving 14 bases between them. CDR3 sequence (DNA): TGTGCCAGCCTAGACAGGACAAACACAGATACGCAGTATTTT. This sequence encodes CASLDRTNTDTQYF.

This clonotype has only a few counts. The chain recombines TRBV20-1 with TRBJ1-2, with 8 bases lining up with TRBD1. Per germline, CDR1 DFQATT and CDR2 SNEGSKA (reference sequence). This CDR3 is 15 amino acids long. Trimming took 4 bases from V and 6 from J; bases not matched to a gene: 13. The CDR3 region has the DNA TGCAGTGCTATCGCCCACCTACAGGGGGAGGATGGCTACACCTTC. It encodes CSAIAHLQGEDGYTF.

The genes are TRBV4-3 and TRBJ2-1, with D perhaps matching TRBD1 (7 bases). From germline, CDR1 is LGHNA and CDR2 YSLEER. This CDR3 has 16 residues. V gave up 1 base and J gave up 3 bases, with 13 bases separating them. CDR3 protein: CASSQGRDSLYNEQFF. The CDR3 nucleotides read TGCGCCAGCAGCCAAGGGCGGGACAGTCTCTACAATGAGCAGTTCTTC.

The chain links TRBV20-1 to TRBJ2-3; possibly TRBD1 or TRBD2 for D (7 bases each). Trimming stripped 6 bases from V and 4 bases from J, with 20 bases between. Germline CDR1 reads DFQATT; CDR2 reads SNEGSKA (reference sequence). The CDR3 runs to 15 residues. In DNA, the CDR3 is TGCAGTGCGGGGGCAGGGCCAGGGGGGGCAGATACGCAGTATTTT. Amino acid sequence: CSAGAGPGGADTQYF.

The sample holds a few counts of this clonotype. The chain carries TRBV14 and TRBJ1-6, with D unclear. The CDR3 runs 19 residues. V lost 1 base to trimming and J lost 7 bases, with 23 bases between them. Germline V gene lookup returns CDR1 SGHDN and CDR2 FVKESK. CDR3 region: CASSQVHTVTRAANSPLHF. In DNA, the CDR3 is TGTGCCAGCAGCCAAGTCCACACTGTTACTCGGGCCGCAAATTCACCCCTCCACTTT.

The chain recombines TRBV4-3 with TRBJ2-3; no definite D call. Trimming shortened V by 4 bases and J by 2 bases, and 10 bases separated the two germline ends. The CDR3 is 14 residues long. CDR1 LGHNA and CDR2 YSLEER come from the germline V gene. CDR3 region: CASSLTLDTDTQYF. The CDR3 region has the DNA TGCGCCAGCAGCCTTACATTAGACACAGATACGCAGTATTTT.

The table lists this clonotype with a few counts. The chain carries TRBV20-1 and TRBJ1-6; D uncertain. The CDR3 runs 13 residues. The germline V gene encodes CDR1 DFQATT and CDR2 SNEGSKA (reference sequence). V was cut by 1 base and J by 8 bases, with 9 bases left in between. DNA of the CDR3: TGCAGTGCTAGAGGATCTGAAGATTCACCCCTCCACTTT. Amino acids: CSARGSEDSPLHF.